Shown below are 5 T cell receptor beta chains from a single sample sequenced in a study of identical twins. Each CDR3 protein gets one entry after TCRdb re-called the 5' RACE reads with MiXCR. The table shows 550,000 to 800,000 distinct CDR3 sequences, with roughly 7.2% occurring only once. These sequences were also reported in another study, on yellow fever vaccine responses in identical twins.

The sample taken for sequencing was PBMCs. The receptors were sampled from a woman younger than 30 in good health.

This clonotype was seen many times. The J gene is TRBJ2-7, the V gene TRBV29-1; TRBD2 matches at 13 bases. Germline loops: CDR1 SQVTM, CDR2 ANQGSEA. The CDR3 contains 15 residues. The junction had 2 bases not matched to a gene; V was cut back by 3 bases and J by 0 bases. CDR3 DNA sequence: TGCAGCGTTGAGGGACTAGCGGGGAACTCCTACGAGCAGTACTTC. It encodes CSVEGLAGNSYEQYF.

This chain links TRBV4-2 with TRBJ2-7; D uncertain. Looked up from germline, CDR1 is LGHNA and CDR2 is YNFKEQ. V was pared by 3 bases and J by 3 bases, with 18 bases between. This CDR3 comprises 16 residues. The CDR3 region is CASSHDGPPVIYEQYF. DNA for the CDR3: TGTGCCAGCAGCCACGACGGACCCCCTGTCATCTACGAGCAGTACTTC.

The CDR3 DNA reads TGCAGTGCTAGAGGGGACCACACAGATACGCAGTATTTT. The encoded protein is CSARGDHTDTQYF. The chain is built from TRBV20-1 and TRBJ2-3; possibly TRBD1 or TRBD2 for D (5 bases each). V lost 1 base and J lost 2, with 7 bases in between. The CDR3 is 13 amino acids. Germline loops: CDR1 DFQATT, CDR2 SNEGSKA (reference sequence).

This chain joins TRBV7-9 and TRBJ2-7; D tentatively fits TRBD1 or TRBD2 (5 bases each). The germline V gene encodes CDR1 SEHNR and CDR2 FQNEAQ (reference sequence). CDR3 length: 15 amino acids. V lost 1 base and J lost 7, with 17 bases in between. The CDR3, as DNA: TGTGCCAGCAGCTTAGGGGGGTCAGAACGTCCGGAGCAGTACGTC. The encoded protein is CASSLGGSERPEQYV.

This clonotype was recorded many times. The chain links TRBV5-1 to TRBJ2-3; 9 positions match TRBD1. The CDR3 consists of 16 residues. Germline CDR1 is SGHRS and CDR2 is YFSETQ. After removal of 2 bases from V and 2 bases from J, the junction contained 6 bases not matched to a gene. The CDR3 spells CASSFIWDRATDTQYF. DNA for the CDR3: TGCGCCAGCAGCTTTATTTGGGACAGGGCCACAGATACGCAGTATTTT.